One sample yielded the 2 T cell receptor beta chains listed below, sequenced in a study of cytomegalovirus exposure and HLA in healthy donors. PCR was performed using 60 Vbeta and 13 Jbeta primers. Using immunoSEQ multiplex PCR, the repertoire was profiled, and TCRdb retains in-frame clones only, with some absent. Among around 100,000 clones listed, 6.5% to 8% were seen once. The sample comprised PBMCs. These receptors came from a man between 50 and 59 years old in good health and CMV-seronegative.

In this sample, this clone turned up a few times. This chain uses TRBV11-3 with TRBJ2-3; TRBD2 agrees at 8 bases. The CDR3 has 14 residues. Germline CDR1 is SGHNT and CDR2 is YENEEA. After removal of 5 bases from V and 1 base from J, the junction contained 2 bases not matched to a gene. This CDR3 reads CASSAGGGTDTQYF. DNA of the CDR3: TGTGCCAGCAGCGCGGGGGGCGGCACAGATACGCAGTATTTT.

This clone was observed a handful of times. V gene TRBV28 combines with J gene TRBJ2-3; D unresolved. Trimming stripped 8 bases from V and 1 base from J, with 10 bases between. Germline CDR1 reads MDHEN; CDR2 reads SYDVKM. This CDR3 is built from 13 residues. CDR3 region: CASRPQGTDTQYF. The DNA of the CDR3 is TGTGCCAGCCGCCCACAAGGCACAGATACGCAGTATTTT.